This TCR beta chain derives from a study of shared clonotypes between healthy human individuals. At the level of the study: Ranging from 18 to 49 in age, donors were two women and a few men.

Germline assignment: CDR1 SGHDT and CDR2 YYEEEE. This CDR3 spans 15 amino acids. The junction had 5 bases not matched to a gene; V was cut back by 4 bases and J by 1 base. Using immunoSEQ multiplex PCR, the repertoire was profiled, and TCRdb retains in-frame clones only, with some absent. The sample shows about 2 million clones, around 95% of them seen only once. The J gene is TRBJ2-7, the V gene TRBV5-6; 10 bases map to TRBD2. The sample taken for sequencing was naive CD4+ T cells sorted from blood. Subset defined: CD45RA+ positively selected. This TCR came from a man younger than 35 in good health. In DNA, the CDR3 is TGTGCCAGCAGCACCATAGCGGGGGGTTCCTACGAGCAGTACTTC. Its translation: CASSTIAGGSYEQYF.